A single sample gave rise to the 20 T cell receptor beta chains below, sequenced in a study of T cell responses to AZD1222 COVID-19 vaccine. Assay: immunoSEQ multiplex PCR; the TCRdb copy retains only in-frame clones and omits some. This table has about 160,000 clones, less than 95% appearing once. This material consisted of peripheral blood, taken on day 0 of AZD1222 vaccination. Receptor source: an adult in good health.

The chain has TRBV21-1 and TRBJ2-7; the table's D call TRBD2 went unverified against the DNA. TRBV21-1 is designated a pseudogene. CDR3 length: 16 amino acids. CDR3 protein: CARIAGGPSSSYEQYV. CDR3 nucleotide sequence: TGTGCCAGGATAGCGGGAGGGCCATCCAGCTCCTACGAGCAGTACGTC.

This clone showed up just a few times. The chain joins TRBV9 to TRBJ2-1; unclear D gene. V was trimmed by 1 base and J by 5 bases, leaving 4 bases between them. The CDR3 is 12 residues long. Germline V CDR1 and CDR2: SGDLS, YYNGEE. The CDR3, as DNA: TGTGCCAGCAGCGTAAATGACAATGAGCAGTTCTTC. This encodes CASSVNDNEQFF.

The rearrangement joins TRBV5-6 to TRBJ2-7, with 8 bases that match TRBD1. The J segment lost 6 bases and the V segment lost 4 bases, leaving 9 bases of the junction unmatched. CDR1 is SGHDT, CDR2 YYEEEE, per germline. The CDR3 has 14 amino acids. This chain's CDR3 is CASSIGTGSLEQYV. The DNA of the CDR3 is TGTGCCAGCAGCATAGGGACAGGCTCACTCGAGCAGTACGTC.

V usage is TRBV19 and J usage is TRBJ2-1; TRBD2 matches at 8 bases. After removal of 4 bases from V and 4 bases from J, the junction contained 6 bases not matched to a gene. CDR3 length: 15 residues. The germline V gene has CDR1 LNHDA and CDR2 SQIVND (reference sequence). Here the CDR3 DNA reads TGTGCCAGTAGTACCGGGACTAGAGGGTACAATGAGCAGTTCTTC. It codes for CASSTGTRGYNEQFF.

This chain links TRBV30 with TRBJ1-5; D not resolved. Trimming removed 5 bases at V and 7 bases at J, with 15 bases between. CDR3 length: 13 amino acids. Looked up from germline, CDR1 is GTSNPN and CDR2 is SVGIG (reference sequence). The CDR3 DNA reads TGTGCCTGGGGAGCGGATATAAGACAGCCCCAGCATTTT. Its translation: CAWGADIRQPQHF.

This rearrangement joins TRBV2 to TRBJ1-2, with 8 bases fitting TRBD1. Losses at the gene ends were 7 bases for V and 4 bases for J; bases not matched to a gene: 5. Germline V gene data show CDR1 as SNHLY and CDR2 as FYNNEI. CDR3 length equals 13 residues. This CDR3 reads CASNDRGSYGYTF. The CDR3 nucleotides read TGTGCCAGCAATGACAGGGGTAGCTATGGCTACACCTTC.

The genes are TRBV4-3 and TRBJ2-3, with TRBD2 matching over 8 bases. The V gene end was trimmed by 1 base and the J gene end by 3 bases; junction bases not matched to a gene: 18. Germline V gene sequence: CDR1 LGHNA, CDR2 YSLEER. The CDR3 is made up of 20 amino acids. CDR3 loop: CASSQGIGSGMWRKTDTQYF. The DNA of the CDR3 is TGCGCCAGCAGCCAAGGGATCGGTAGCGGGATGTGGCGTAAAACAGATACGCAGTATTTT.

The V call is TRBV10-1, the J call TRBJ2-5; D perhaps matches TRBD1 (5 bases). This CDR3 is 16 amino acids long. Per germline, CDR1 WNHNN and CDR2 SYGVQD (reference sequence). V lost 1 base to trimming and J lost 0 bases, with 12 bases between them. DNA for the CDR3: TGCGCCAGCAGTGAGTATGGCAGGGAATACCAAGAGACCCAGTACTTC. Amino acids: CASSEYGREYQETQYF.

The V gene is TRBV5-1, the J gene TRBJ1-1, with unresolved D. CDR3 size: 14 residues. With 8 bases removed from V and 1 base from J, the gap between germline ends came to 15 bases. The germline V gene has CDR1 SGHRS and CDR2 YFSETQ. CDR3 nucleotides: TGCGCCAGTCGGTGGGTGCCGTCGAACACTGAAGCTTTCTTT. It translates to CASRWVPSNTEAFF.

The CDR3: CASSIWTGNTEAFF. The CDR3 DNA follows: TGTGCCAGTAGTATTTGGACGGGGAACACTGAAGCTTTCTTT. The chain couples TRBV19 to TRBJ1-1, with unresolved D. Trimming took 3 bases from V and 1 from J, leaving 9 bases between them. This CDR3 has 14 residues. Per the germline V gene, CDR1 is LNHDA and CDR2 is SQIVND (reference sequence).

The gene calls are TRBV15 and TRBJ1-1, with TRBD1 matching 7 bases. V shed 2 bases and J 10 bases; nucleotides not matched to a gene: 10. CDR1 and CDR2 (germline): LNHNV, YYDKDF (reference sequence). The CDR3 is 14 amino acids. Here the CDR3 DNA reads TGTGCCACCAGCAGAAATCGCAGGGGGGATCGAGCTTTCTTT. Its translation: CATSRNRRGDRAFF.

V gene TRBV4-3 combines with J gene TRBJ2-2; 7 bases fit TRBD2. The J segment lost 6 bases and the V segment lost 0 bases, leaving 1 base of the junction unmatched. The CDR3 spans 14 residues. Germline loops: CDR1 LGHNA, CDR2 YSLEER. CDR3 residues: CASSQDAGAGELFF. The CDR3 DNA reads TGCGCCAGCAGCCAAGACGCGGGAGCCGGGGAGCTGTTTTTT.

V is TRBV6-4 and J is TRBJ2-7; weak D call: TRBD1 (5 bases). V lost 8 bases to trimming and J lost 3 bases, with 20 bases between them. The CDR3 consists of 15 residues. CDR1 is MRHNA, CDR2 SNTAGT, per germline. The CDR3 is CASGPGHPALYEQYV. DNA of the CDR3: TGTGCCAGCGGACCAGGACACCCTGCACTCTACGAGCAGTACGTC.

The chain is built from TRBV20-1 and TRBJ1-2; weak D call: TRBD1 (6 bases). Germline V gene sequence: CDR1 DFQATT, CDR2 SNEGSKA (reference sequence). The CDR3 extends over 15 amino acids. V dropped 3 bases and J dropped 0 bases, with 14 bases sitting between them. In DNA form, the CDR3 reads TGCAGTGCTAGTATGGGGGCGAACCCTAACTATGGCTACACCTTC. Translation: CSASMGANPNYGYTF.

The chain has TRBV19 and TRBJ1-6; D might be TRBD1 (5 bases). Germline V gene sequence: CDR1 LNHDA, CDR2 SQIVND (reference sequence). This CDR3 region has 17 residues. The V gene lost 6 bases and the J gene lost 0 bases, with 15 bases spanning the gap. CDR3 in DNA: TGTGCCAGTAGCGCCGGGACTGGAAGCTCCTATAATTCACCCCTCCACTTT. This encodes CASSAGTGSSYNSPLHF.

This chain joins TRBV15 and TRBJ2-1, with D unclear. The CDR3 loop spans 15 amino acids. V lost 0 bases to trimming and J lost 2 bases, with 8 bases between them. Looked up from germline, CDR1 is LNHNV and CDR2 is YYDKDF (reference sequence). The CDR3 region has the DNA TGTGCCACCAGCAGAGACTTAGCCCCCTACAATGAGCAGTTCTTC. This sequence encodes CATSRDLAPYNEQFF. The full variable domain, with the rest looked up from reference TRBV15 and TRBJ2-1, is DAMVIQNPRYQVTQFGKPVTLSCSQTLNHNVMYWYQQKSSQAPKLLFHYYDKDFNNEADTPDNFQSRRPNTSFCFLDIRSPGLGDTAMYLCATSRDLAPYNEQFFGPGTRLTVL.

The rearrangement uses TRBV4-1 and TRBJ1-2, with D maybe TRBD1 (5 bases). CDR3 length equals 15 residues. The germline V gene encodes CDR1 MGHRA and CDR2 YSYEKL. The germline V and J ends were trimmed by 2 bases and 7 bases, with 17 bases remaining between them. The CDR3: CASSQSESRGSGYTF. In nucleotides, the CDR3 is TGCGCCAGCAGCCAATCGGAGTCTCGGGGCAGTGGCTACACCTTC.

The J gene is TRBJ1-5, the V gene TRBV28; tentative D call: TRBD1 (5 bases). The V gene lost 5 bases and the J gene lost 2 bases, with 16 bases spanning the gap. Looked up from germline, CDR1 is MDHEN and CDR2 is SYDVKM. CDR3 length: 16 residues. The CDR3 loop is CASSPADSEGNQPQHF. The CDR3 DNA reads TGTGCCAGCAGTCCCGCTGACAGTGAAGGCAATCAGCCCCAGCATTTT. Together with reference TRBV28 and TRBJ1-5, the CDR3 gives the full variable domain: DVKVTQSSRYLVKRTGEKVFLECVQDMDHENMFWYRQDPGLGLRLIYFSYDVKMKEKGDIPEGYSVSREKKERFSLILESASTNQTSMYLCASSPADSEGNQPQHFGDGTRLSIL.

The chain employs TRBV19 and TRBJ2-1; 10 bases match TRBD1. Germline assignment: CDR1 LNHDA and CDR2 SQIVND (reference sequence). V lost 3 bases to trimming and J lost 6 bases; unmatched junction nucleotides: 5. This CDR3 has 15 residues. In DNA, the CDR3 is TGTGCCAGTAGTATGTGGACAGGGGGGAGCAATGAGCAGTTCTTC. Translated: CASSMWTGGSNEQFF.

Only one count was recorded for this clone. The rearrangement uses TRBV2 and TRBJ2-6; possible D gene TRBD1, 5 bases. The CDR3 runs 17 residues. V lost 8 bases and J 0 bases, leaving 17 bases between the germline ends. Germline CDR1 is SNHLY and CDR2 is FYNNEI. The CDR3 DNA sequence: TGTGCCAGCGCTCTCATTGGACACCTCTCTGGGGCCAACGTCCTGACTTTC. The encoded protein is CASALIGHLSGANVLTF.